Below are 19 T cell receptor beta chains sequenced from a single sample in a study of T cell repertoires in cytomegalovirus infection. From the reads, TCRdb called clonotypes with MiXCR, one entry per CDR3 protein. The table shows about 700,000 distinct CDR3 sequences, with about 30% occurring only once. Their recognized antigens are unknown. The sample consisted of cultured PBMCs, taken from culture after CMV antigen stimulation. The receptors stem from a human donor in good health (CMV status not recorded). Some clones in this sample may be carry-over from other donors' samples.

Comments on this clonotype: One junction end does not reproduce the germline sequence, and a read error may be involved. The chain combines TRBV5-1 with TRBJ2-7; D tentatively fits TRBD1 or TRBD2 (5 bases each). This CDR3 has 14 residues. Per the germline V gene, CDR1 is SGHRS and CDR2 is YFSETQ. DNA of the CDR3: TGCGCCAGCCAGGCCGCCGGGACGAGACGCCAACCCGTATTC. As protein: CASQAAGTRRQPVF.

This chain connects TRBV20-1 to TRBJ2-1, with a possible D match to TRBD2 (6 bases). Deletions cut 6 bases from V and 0 bases from J, with 18 bases between. There are 16 residues in the CDR3. The germline V gene encodes CDR1 DFQATT and CDR2 SNEGSKA (reference sequence). CDR3 protein: CSADPGGASSYNEQFF. CDR3 bases: TGCAGTGCCGACCCCGGCGGGGCGAGCTCCTACAATGAGCAGTTCTTC.

V gene TRBV7-6 combines with J gene TRBJ2-2, with D perhaps matching TRBD1 (6 bases). Germline V lookup: CDR1 SGHVS, CDR2 FNYEAQ. Trimming shortened V by 2 bases and J by 0 bases, and 7 bases separated the two germline ends. The CDR3 has 15 residues. The CDR3 bases are TGTGCCAGCAGCTTAAAGGGGGCGAACACCGGGGAGCTGTTTTTT. This gives the protein CASSLKGANTGELFF.

This clonotype showed up just a few times. The rearrangement links TRBV20-1 to TRBJ2-7, with D uncertain. This CDR3 contains 13 residues. The germline V gene encodes CDR1 DFQATT and CDR2 SNEGSKA (reference sequence). Trimming cost V 3 bases and J 3 bases, with 12 bases left between them. CDR3 loop: CSARAGLFYEQYF. For the CDR3, the DNA is TGCAGTGCTAGGGCCGGGTTGTTCTACGAGCAGTACTTC.

This clonotype was counted only a few times. The chain links TRBV19 to TRBJ1-5; D is uncertain. Trimming took 3 bases from V and 5 from J, leaving 11 bases between them. Germline assignment: CDR1 LNHDA and CDR2 SQIVND (reference sequence). The CDR3 sequence is 14 residues long. Written as DNA, the CDR3 is TGTGCCAGTAGTATGGGTTCAAGGGATCAGCCCCAGCATTTT. It yields the protein CASSMGSRDQPQHF.

V gene TRBV20-1 combines with J gene TRBJ2-1, with D tentatively TRBD1 or TRBD2 (5 bases each). Trimming took 0 bases from V and 0 from J, leaving 9 bases between them. Per the germline V gene, CDR1 is DFQATT and CDR2 is SNEGSKA (reference sequence). The CDR3 is 15 residues long. In DNA form, the CDR3 reads TGCAGTGCTAGAGATAGAGGGGCCTCCTACAATGAGCAGTTCTTC. The encoded protein is CSARDRGASYNEQFF.

There are a few counts of this clonotype. The rearrangement uses TRBV5-4 and TRBJ2-1, with 9 bases aligning to TRBD2. The CDR3 runs to 15 residues. V shed 4 bases, J shed 5 bases, and the junction held 7 bases outside the gene matches. The germline CDR1 and CDR2 sequences are SGHNT and YYREEE (reference sequence). DNA for the CDR3: TGTGCCAGCAGCCCCGGGGCTAGCGGGGACAATGAGCAGTTCTTC. Translated: CASSPGASGDNEQFF.

This clonotype showed up just a few times. This chain uses TRBV28 with TRBJ1-3, with D perhaps TRBD1 (6 bases). CDR3 length equals 14 residues. In germline, CDR1 is MDHEN, CDR2 SYDVKM. V shed 7 bases and J shed 8 bases, with 18 bases lying between them. CDR3: CASKTSTGQYTIYF. The CDR3, as DNA: TGTGCCAGCAAAACTTCGACAGGACAATACACCATATATTTT. Complete variable domain (other parts from reference TRBV28 and TRBJ1-3): DVKVTQSSRYLVKRTGEKVFLECVQDMDHENMFWYRQDPGLGLRLIYFSYDVKMKEKGDIPEGYSVSREKKERFSLILESASTNQTSMYLCASKTSTGQYTIYFGEGSWLTVV.

This chain uses TRBV28 with TRBJ1-2, with unresolved D. The germline CDR1 and CDR2 sequences are MDHEN and SYDVKM. The CDR3 extends over 12 amino acids. The germline V and J ends were trimmed by 3 bases and 8 bases, with 10 bases remaining between them. The CDR3 region is CASSFRDSGYTF. The CDR3, as DNA: TGTGCCAGCAGTTTTAGGGATTCCGGCTACACCTTC.

This clonotype was detected once. Sequence at one end of the junction differs from germline and may be a read error. The chain has TRBV6-2 or TRBV6-3 and TRBJ1-1; perhaps TRBD1 as D (6 bases). The CDR3 covers 16 residues. Germline CDR1 reads MNHEY; CDR2 reads SVGEGT. CDR3 residues: CASSYHISRGNTEAFF. Written as DNA, the CDR3 is TGTGCCAGCAGTTACCATATTAGCAGGGGTAACACGGAAGCTTTCTTT.

This clonotype was counted between two and nine times. The chain is built from TRBV12-3 or TRBV12-4 and TRBJ2-3; D may be TRBD2 (6 bases). V was cut by 8 bases and J by 1 base, with 13 bases left in between. The CDR3 sequence is 14 residues long. CDR3 sequence (DNA): TGTGCCAGCTCCCGGGACTTCCGCACAGATACGCAGTATTTT. It translates to CASSRDFRTDTQYF.

This sequence joins TRBV4-2 and TRBJ2-3; 11 nucleotides align to TRBD2. Germline V gene data show CDR1 as LGHNA and CDR2 as YNFKEQ. The CDR3 sequence is 18 residues long. Trimming removed 2 bases from V and 1 base from J; junction bases left unmatched: 8. The CDR3 region is CASSQRVAGGRGTDTQYF. The CDR3 DNA is TGTGCCAGCAGCCAAAGGGTAGCGGGAGGGCGTGGCACAGATACGCAGTATTTT.

The V and J genes are TRBV19 and TRBJ1-5, with D unresolved. The CDR3 is 14 amino acids. V lost 3 bases and J 4 bases, leaving 10 bases between the germline ends. Germline CDR1 LNHDA, CDR2 SQIVND (reference sequence). As DNA, the CDR3 is TGTGCCAGTAGTATTTTGTCAGGAAATCAGCCCCAGCATTTT. It specifies CASSILSGNQPQHF.

The chain carries TRBV7-2 and TRBJ2-7; 8 nucleotides line up with TRBD1. The germline V gene encodes CDR1 SGHTA and CDR2 FQGNSA. The CDR3 loop spans 15 amino acids. V shed 3 bases, J shed 7 bases, and the junction held 11 bases outside the gene matches. Written as DNA, the CDR3 is TGTGCCAGCAGCTTCCAGGGGGCCTCTGGTTTGGAGCAGTACTTC. This encodes CASSFQGASGLEQYF.

The J gene is TRBJ1-2, the V gene TRBV20-1, with D possibly being TRBD1 (5 bases). V was trimmed by 3 bases and J by 6 bases, leaving 14 bases between them. This CDR3 region has 13 residues. CDR1 is DFQATT, CDR2 SNEGSKA, per germline (reference sequence). CDR3 nucleotides: TGCAGTGCTAGCCCGGTGGTGGGGCATGGCTACACCTTC. Its protein is CSASPVVGHGYTF.

The genes are TRBV11-2 and TRBJ2-1; 8 bases agree with TRBD2. Germline trimming cut 5 bases from V and 7 bases from J; bases unmatched to any gene: 7. This CDR3 is 14 amino acids long. The germline gives CDR1 SGHAT, CDR2 FQNNGV. The CDR3: CASSLRTSLNEQFF. CDR3 sequence (DNA): TGTGCCAGCAGCCTACGGACTAGCTTGAATGAGCAGTTCTTC.

J is TRBJ2-3 and V is TRBV6-1; TRBD1 is a possible D gene (5 bases). This CDR3 is built from 14 residues. CDR1 MNHNS and CDR2 SASEGT come from the germline V gene. V lost 7 bases, J lost 1 base, and 12 bases lay in between. CDR3 nucleotides: TGTGCCAGCACCCTACAAGGGGGCACAGATACGCAGTATTTT. This encodes CASTLQGGTDTQYF.

This clonotype has more than one count but fewer than ten. The V and J genes are TRBV11-2 and TRBJ1-3, with D unresolved. There are 15 residues in the CDR3. Germline V gives CDR1 SGHAT, CDR2 FQNNGV. V gave up 4 bases and J gave up 0 bases, with 10 bases separating them. The CDR3 reads CASSYRRISGNTIYF. As DNA, the CDR3 is TGTGCCAGCAGCTACCGACGGATCTCTGGAAACACCATATATTTT.

This clonotype was counted between two and nine times. The rearrangement links TRBV11-1 to TRBJ1-1; D call uncertain. Germline V gives CDR1 SGHAT, CDR2 FQDESV (reference sequence). CDR3 length equals 16 residues. Deletions cut 4 bases from V and 1 base from J, with 16 bases between. The CDR3 region is CASSSVTGLWNTEAFF. The CDR3 DNA is TGTGCCAGCAGCTCGGTAACGGGCCTATGGAACACTGAAGCTTTCTTT.